This passage covers 25 T cell receptor beta chains from one sample sequenced in a study of cytomegalovirus exposure and HLA in healthy donors. PCR used 60 Vbeta primers and 13 Jbeta primers. Clones were sequenced by immunoSEQ multiplex PCR, and TCRdb holds only the in-frame ones, with some missing. The sample lists some 200,000 clones, about 70% occurring once. The sequencing input was PBMCs. These receptors originate from a man aged 35-49 years in good health and CMV-seropositive.

The chain joins TRBV25-1 to TRBJ1-6; D is ambiguous. The V gene's germline CDR1 is MGHDK and CDR2 SYGVNS. The CDR3 is made up of 14 amino acids. Trimming took off 6 bases at V and 0 bases at J, with 6 bases between the two ends. In nucleotides, the CDR3 is TGTGCCAGCAGGGGGAGCTCCTATAATTCACCCCTCCACTTT. It specifies CASRGSSYNSPLHF.

This clone is medium-sized. The rearrangement links TRBV4-2 to TRBJ1-2; D is possibly TRBD1 (6 bases). The ends were cut back, 0 bases at V and 2 bases at J, with 16 bases in the middle. Looked up from germline, CDR1 is LGHNA and CDR2 is YNFKEQ. This CDR3 contains 17 residues. The CDR3 region is CASSQDLRAGANYGYTF. The CDR3 bases are TGTGCCAGCAGCCAAGATCTTAGGGCAGGGGCCAACTATGGCTACACCTTC.

This chain joins TRBV28 and TRBJ2-5; 12 nucleotides agree with TRBD2. Trimming removed 4 bases from V and 5 bases from J; junction bases left unmatched: 8. This CDR3 spans 16 amino acids. Germline CDR1 and CDR2: MDHEN and SYDVKM. The CDR3 nucleotides read TGTGCCAGCAGTTGGACTAGCGGGGCTGGGTGGGAGACCCAGTACTTC. Encoded protein: CASSWTSGAGWETQYF.

In its sample, this clone was seen a few times. The V gene is TRBV4-3, the J gene TRBJ2-1, with D perhaps TRBD1 (5 bases). V lost 4 bases to trimming and J lost 7 bases, with 14 bases between them. The CDR3 runs to 14 residues. CDR1 is LGHNA and CDR2 is YSLEER in the germline V gene. CDR3 DNA: TGCGCCAGCAGCCTAAGCTCAGGGTGGAATGAGCAGTTCTTC. Its translation is CASSLSSGWNEQFF.

This clone appeared a single time. V and J are TRBV6-5 and TRBJ2-5; possible D gene TRBD2, 6 bases. The CDR3 covers 14 residues. Germline loops: CDR1 MNHEY, CDR2 SVGAGI. Deletions cut 2 bases from V and 2 bases from J, with 9 bases between. The CDR3 sequence: CASSYGAGQETQYF. In DNA form, the CDR3 reads TGTGCCAGCAGTTACGGGGCGGGGCAAGAGACCCAGTACTTC.

This clone was detected a few times. The J gene is TRBJ2-7, the V gene TRBV7-2; 9 bases agree with TRBD2. The CDR3 runs 12 residues. Trimming at V came to 4 bases and at J to 6 bases, leaving 1 base not matched to a gene. The germline gives CDR1 SGHTA, CDR2 FQGNSA. In DNA form, the CDR3 reads TGTGCCAGCAGCTCGACTAGCGGCGAGCAGTACTTC. Translated, it gives CASSSTSGEQYF.

Regarding this clone: The identical CDR3 is also encoded by other nucleotide sequences in the sample. The chain links TRBV6-5 to TRBJ1-3; D not resolved. The V end was cut by 6 bases, the J end by 0 bases, with 9 bases between. The CDR3 covers 14 residues. Germline V CDR1 and CDR2: MNHEY, SVGAGI. CDR3 region: CASSPAGSGNTIYF. CDR3 nucleotides: TGTGCCAGCAGCCCTGCCGGCTCTGGAAACACCATATATTTT.

The chain carries TRBV28 and TRBJ2-3, with a tentative D call TRBD2 (6 bases). Germline assignment: CDR1 MDHEN and CDR2 SYDVKM. Trimming shortened V by 2 bases and J by 1 base, and 10 bases separated the two germline ends. The CDR3 is made up of 15 amino acids. The CDR3 reads CASSLEGGGTDTQYF. CDR3 coding DNA: TGTGCCAGCAGTTTAGAGGGCGGGGGCACAGATACGCAGTATTTT.

V gene TRBV10-3 combines with J gene TRBJ1-5, with TRBD1 matching 9 bases. Per the germline V gene, CDR1 is ENHRY and CDR2 is SYGVKD. The CDR3 covers 14 residues. V shed 3 bases and J 6 bases; nucleotides not matched to a gene: 3. The CDR3 nucleotides read TGTGCCATCAGTGAACAGGGGGCTGGTCAGCCCCAGCATTTT. It yields the protein CAISEQGAGQPQHF.

This clone was recorded a few times. V is TRBV2 and J is TRBJ2-1, with 12 nucleotides matching TRBD2. The length of the CDR3 is 15 residues. Germline V gives CDR1 SNHLY, CDR2 FYNNEI. Trimming took 6 bases from V and 4 from J; bases not matched to a gene: 4. The CDR3 sequence is CASRAGLAGYNEQFF. The DNA for the CDR3 is TGTGCCAGCAGGGCTGGACTAGCGGGGTACAATGAGCAGTTCTTC. Full variable domain (remainder filled in from reference TRBV2 and TRBJ2-1): EPEVTQTPSHQVTQMGQEVILRCVPISNHLYFYWYRQILGQKVEFLVSFYNNEISEKSEIFDDQFSVERPDGSNFTLKIRSTKLEDSAMYFCASRAGLAGYNEQFFGPGTRLTVL.

The rearrangement joins TRBV5-4 to TRBJ2-2, with a possible D match to TRBD1 (5 bases). CDR1 is SGHNT, CDR2 YYREEE, per germline (reference sequence). CDR3 length: 14 residues. V lost 3 bases and J lost 6, with 12 bases in between. The CDR3 DNA sequence: TGTGCCAGCAGCTGGGGTGACAGTTCCGGGGAGCTGTTTTTT. This gives the protein CASSWGDSSGELFF.

The rearrangement links TRBV6-5 to TRBJ2-2, with 10 bases lining up with TRBD1. CDR1 MNHEY and CDR2 SVGAGI come from the germline V gene. The CDR3 is 14 residues long. Trimming cost V 6 bases and J 5 bases; bases outside gene matches: 3. CDR3 bases: TGTGCCAGCAGCCGGACAGGGGGGACCGGGGAGCTGTTTTTT. Its protein product is CASSRTGGTGELFF.

The chain has TRBV4-3 and TRBJ1-2, with D hard to call. Germline CDR1 reads LGHNA; CDR2 reads YSLEER. CDR3 length: 15 residues. Trimming removed 7 bases from V and 2 bases from J, with 17 bases in between. The CDR3 loop reads CASTPVRGGNYGYTF. CDR3 in DNA: TGCGCCAGCACTCCCGTACGGGGAGGGAACTATGGCTACACCTTC.

This clone was counted only a few times. The chain joins TRBV18 to TRBJ2-5; tentatively, D is TRBD1 (6 bases). Germline CDR1 is KGHSH and CDR2 is LQKENI. V lost 3 bases, J lost 0 bases, and 11 bases lay in between. This CDR3 spans 15 amino acids. In DNA, the CDR3 is TGTGCCAGCTCACCGACAGGAGGACACCAAGAGACCCAGTACTTC. Encoded protein: CASSPTGGHQETQYF.

In DNA, the CDR3 is TGTGCCAGCAGTGATAACGGGGTTCGATCACCCCTCCACTTT. Translation: CASSDNGVRSPLHF. The chain uses TRBV6-1 and TRBJ1-6; D is ambiguous. The CDR3 runs 14 residues. In germline, CDR1 is MNHNS, CDR2 SASEGT. V was shortened by 3 bases and J by 10 bases, with 13 bases between the two germline ends.

V is TRBV28 and J is TRBJ2-4; 9 bases agree with TRBD1. Unmatched junction bases numbered 7, after V lost 6 bases and J lost 4 bases. CDR1 is MDHEN, CDR2 SYDVKM, per germline. The CDR3 extends over 15 amino acids. The CDR3 sequence is CASRPDRGGKNIQYF. DNA of the CDR3: TGTGCCAGCAGGCCCGACAGGGGGGGAAAAAACATTCAGTACTTC.

V usage is TRBV10-3 and J usage is TRBJ2-3; a weak D match, TRBD1 (5 bases). Germline values: CDR1 ENHRY, CDR2 SYGVKD. With 6 bases removed from V and 2 bases from J, the gap between germline ends came to 15 bases. There are 15 residues in the CDR3. The CDR3, as DNA: TGTGCCATCAGCAAAGCTCAGGGCATCACAGATACGCAGTATTTT. It codes for CAISKAQGITDTQYF.

The genes are TRBV13 and TRBJ2-5; 9 positions agree with TRBD2. CDR1 PRHDT and CDR2 FYEKMQ come from the germline V gene (reference sequence). This CDR3 has 15 amino acids. V lost 3 bases to trimming and J lost 5 bases; unmatched junction nucleotides: 7. The CDR3 protein is CASSFPLAGLETQYF. CDR3 nucleotide sequence: TGTGCCAGCAGCTTCCCGCTAGCGGGGTTGGAGACCCAGTACTTC.

This clone was seen a few times. The V call is TRBV5-1, the J call TRBJ2-7; the D is unclear. V lost 8 bases and J lost 4, with 25 bases in between. Germline V gene sequence: CDR1 SGHRS, CDR2 YFSETQ. There are 16 residues in the CDR3. CDR3 nucleotides: TGCGCCAGTTTTTTTTTCAAGCAGAAGGCGGCATACGAGCAGTACTTC. Its protein product is CASFFFKQKAAYEQYF.

The J gene is TRBJ1-5, the V gene TRBV4-1; D gene ambiguous. CDR1 and CDR2 (germline): MGHRA, YSYEKL. The CDR3 spans 15 residues. V lost 1 base and J 3 bases, leaving 10 bases between the germline ends. CDR3 bases: TGCGCCAGCAGCCAAGCAGGCTTTCTCAATCAGCCCCAGCATTTT. Its protein is CASSQAGFLNQPQHF.

The rearrangement uses TRBV6-5 and TRBJ1-4; tentative D call: TRBD1 (5 bases). Germline V lookup: CDR1 MNHEY, CDR2 SVGAGI. The CDR3 covers 15 residues. The germline V and J ends were trimmed by 6 bases and 2 bases, with 13 bases remaining between them. CDR3 coding DNA: TGTGCCAGCAGGGGATTGACAGCGACTAATGAAAAACTGTTTTTT. Protein sequence: CASRGLTATNEKLFF.

This clone was counted only a few times. The V gene is TRBV6-6, the J gene TRBJ1-6; D is uncertain. This CDR3 contains 15 residues. Germline V lookup: CDR1 MNHNY, CDR2 SVGAGI (reference sequence). The germline V and J ends were trimmed by 5 bases and 4 bases, with 12 bases remaining between them. CDR3 amino acids: CASSTGREYNSPLHF. CDR3 in DNA: TGTGCCAGCAGTACCGGGAGAGAGTATAATTCACCCCTCCACTTT.

About this clone itself: A read error may explain this, as a much larger clone is one base away. This chain uses TRBV5-6 with TRBJ1-1; no firm D call. This CDR3 has 13 residues. Germline V CDR1 and CDR2: SGHDT, YYEEEE. V was trimmed by 0 bases and J by 1 base, leaving 4 bases between them. The CDR3 nucleotides read TGTGCCAGCAGCTTGGCAGGGAACACTGAAGCTTTCTTT. Translation: CASSLAGNTEAFF.

The chain combines TRBV9 with TRBJ1-5; D is unresolved. The CDR3 has 13 amino acids. V dropped 4 bases and J dropped 5 bases, with 10 bases sitting between them. Germline lookup yields CDR1 SGDLS and CDR2 YYNGEE. CDR3 nucleotides: TGTGCCAGCAGCAGGGAGGGTGATCAGCCCCAGCATTTT. Translation gives CASSREGDQPQHF.

In this sample, this clone turned up a few times. The gene calls are TRBV11-2 and TRBJ2-7; maybe TRBD1 (6 bases). Germline V gives CDR1 SGHAT, CDR2 FQNNGV. The CDR3 sequence is 13 residues long. V was cut by 5 bases and J by 5 bases, with 13 bases left in between. CDR3 nucleotides: TGTGCCAGCAGCCCCGGGACACGGCACGAGCAGTACTTC. Its translation is CASSPGTRHEQYF.